The clone carrying this TCR beta chain was seen a few times. Its specificity is not known. This record comes from a study of cytomegalovirus exposure and HLA in healthy donors. As for the study in general: An early data release held approximately 85 million unique TCRs from HLA-typed donors.

PCR involved 60 Vbeta and 13 Jbeta primers. Profiled with immunoSEQ multiplex PCR; TCRdb holds only in-frame clones, not every one. There are about 140,000 clones in the sample; roughly 80% occur only once, and about 15% lies in the top ten. CDR1 LNHDA and CDR2 SQIVND come from the germline V gene (reference sequence). The CDR3 has 13 residues. Unmatched junction bases numbered 3, after V lost 4 bases and J lost 6 bases. Study conclusions and caveats: Some TCR beta chains (164 of them) were listed as cytomegalovirus-associated.

This sequence joins TRBV19 and TRBJ1-1; 9 bases line up with TRBD1. Sequencing was carried out using PBMCs. The TCR originated in a middle-aged woman in good health and CMV-seronegative. The CDR3 sequence is CASSTRTGAEAFF. CDR3 DNA: TGTGCCAGTAGTACAAGGACAGGGGCTGAAGCTTTCTTT.